This passage covers 23 T cell receptor beta chains from one sample sequenced in a study of PD-1 blockade in classical Hodgkin lymphoma. The repertoire was sequenced with immunoSEQ multiplex PCR; TCRdb's copy has only in-frame clones and lacks some. The data contain more than 70,000 clones, about nine tenths of them singletons. The patients all showed relapse after autologous stem cell transplantation, while their brentuximab vedotin exposure varied. Sequencing used peripheral blood mononuclear cells (PBMCs), obtained before the second cycle of nivolumab. These receptors all come from a human donor with classical Hodgkin lymphoma.

The chain joins TRBV21-1 to TRBJ2-7; the DNA was not compared with TRBD2, the D call given in the table. TRBV21-1 is recorded as a pseudogene. This CDR3 spans 17 amino acids. The chain's CDR3 is CASNGLAGRRSSYEQYF. The CDR3 DNA reads as TGTGCCAGCAACGGACTAGCGGGACGTCGGAGCTCCTACGAGCAGTACTTC.

This chain connects TRBV11-2 to TRBJ2-1, with 7 bases identical to TRBD2. Germline CDR1 is SGHAT and CDR2 is FQNNGV. J gave up 10 bases and V 8 bases, and 11 bases lay outside the gene matches. The CDR3 is 13 amino acids. DNA for the CDR3: TGTGCCAGCTCTAGCGGAGGTCTCAGAGAGCAGTTCTTC. Protein sequence: CASSSGGLREQFF. Together with reference TRBV11-2 and TRBJ2-1, the CDR3 gives the full variable domain: EAGVAQSPRYKIIEKRQSVAFWCNPISGHATLYWYQQILGQGPKLLIQFQNNGVVDDSQLPKDRFSAERLKGVDSTLKIQPAKLEDSAVYLCASSSGGLREQFFGPGTRLTVL.

J is TRBJ2-1 and V is TRBV10-1, with D perhaps matching TRBD1 or TRBD2 (10 bases each). The germline V gene has CDR1 WNHNN and CDR2 SYGVQD (reference sequence). V dropped 8 bases and J dropped 6 bases, with 26 bases sitting between them. The CDR3 totals 17 residues. The CDR3 region has the DNA TGCGCCAGCCGGGACAGGGGAAGCGGGAGGGCTTCCAATGAGCAGTTCTTC. Protein product: CASRDRGSGRASNEQFF.

This chain joins TRBV6-1 and TRBJ1-1; 7 bases line up with TRBD1. Trimming at V came to 3 bases and at J to 5 bases, leaving 3 bases not matched to a gene. The CDR3 length is 13 residues. The germline V gene encodes CDR1 MNHNS and CDR2 SASEGT. The CDR3 coding sequence is TGTGCCAGCAGTGAGGCCAGGGGGACTGAAGCTTTCTTT. Its translation: CASSEARGTEAFF.

The chain uses TRBV29-1 and TRBJ1-5; 8 bases are shared with TRBD1. The germline V gene has CDR1 SQVTM and CDR2 ANQGSEA. This CDR3 comprises 14 residues. The V segment lost 4 bases and the J segment 6 bases; nucleotides outside the gene matches: 8. CDR3 protein: CSVGVPGGSQPQHF. In nucleotides, the CDR3 is TGCAGCGTTGGGGTTCCAGGGGGCAGTCAGCCCCAGCATTTT. The variable domain in full, completed from reference TRBV29-1 and TRBJ1-5, reads SAVISQKPSRDICQRGTSLTIQCQVDSQVTMMFWYRQQPGQSLTLIATANQGSEATYESGFVIDKFPISRPNLTFSTLTVSNMSPEDSSIYLCSVGVPGGSQPQHFGDGTRLSIL.

This clone was observed once. The chain is built from TRBV12-5 and TRBJ2-7, with TRBD2 as a possible D gene (6 bases). The CDR3 consists of 15 residues. Trimming removed 3 bases at V and 3 bases at J, with 15 bases between. From germline, CDR1 is LGHNT and CDR2 FRNRAP. DNA for the CDR3: TGTGCTAGTGGTTTACACCGGGACTTCGACTACGAGCAGTACTTC. This codes for CASGLHRDFDYEQYF.

J is TRBJ2-7 and V is TRBV11-3, with 8 bases matching TRBD2. J was trimmed by 3 bases and V by 5 bases; bases with no gene match: 3. CDR3 length equals 13 residues. CDR1 and CDR2 (germline): SGHNT, YENEEA. CDR3 loop: CASSLRGGYEQYF. CDR3 DNA sequence: TGTGCCAGCAGCCTCCGGGGGGGCTACGAGCAGTACTTC.

The chain carries TRBV27 and TRBJ2-2; 9 positions agree with TRBD2. Germline lookup yields CDR1 MNHEY and CDR2 SMNVEV (reference sequence). J was trimmed by 0 bases and V by 6 bases; bases with no gene match: 17. The CDR3 covers 20 residues. The CDR3 DNA is TGTGCCAGCAGCCCCCGGGGGGGACTAGCAAACAGACCGAACACCGGGGAGCTGTTTTTT. Translated, it gives CASSPRGGLANRPNTGELFF.

The gene calls are TRBV7-8 and TRBJ1-1, with D perhaps TRBD1 (5 bases). V was cut by 3 bases and J by 4 bases, with 18 bases left in between. This CDR3 spans 16 amino acids. Germline V lookup: CDR1 SGHVS, CDR2 FQNEAQ. As DNA, the CDR3 is TGTGCCAGCAGCTTCCGCGCCGGGGGGGATGCCACTGAAGCTTTCTTT. It is translated as CASSFRAGGDATEAFF. Drawing the rest from reference TRBV7-8 and TRBJ1-1, the complete variable domain is GAGVSQSPRYKVAKRGQDVALRCDPISGHVSLFWYQQALGQGPEFLTYFQNEAQLDKSGLPSDRFFAERPEGSVSTLKIQRTQQEDSAVYLCASSFRAGGDATEAFFGQGTRLTVV.

The rearrangement joins TRBV30 to TRBJ1-1; TRBD1 is a possible D gene (5 bases). V gave up 0 bases and J gave up 8 bases, with 19 bases separating them. CDR1 is GTSNPN and CDR2 is SVGIG in the germline V gene (reference sequence). The CDR3 covers 15 residues. The CDR3 loop is CAWSVRMRGTLEAFF. As DNA, the CDR3 is TGTGCCTGGAGTGTAAGAATGCGGGGCACACTCGAAGCTTTCTTT.

This chain links TRBV21-1 with TRBJ2-7; TRBD2 is the table's D call and was not checked against the DNA. TRBV21-1 is assigned pseudogene status. This CDR3 contains 21 residues. This CDR3 is CASSKGGRSHDHLLYSYEQYF. For the CDR3, the DNA is TGTGCCAGCAGCAAAGGAGGGCGGTCTCACGACCACCTCCTTTACTCCTACGAGCAGTACTTC.

V is TRBV7-8 and J is TRBJ1-4, with a tentative D call TRBD1 (5 bases). Trimming pared 5 bases from V and 6 bases from J, leaving 13 bases between. CDR3 size: 14 residues. CDR1 and CDR2 from the germline V gene are SGHVS and FQNEAQ. CDR3 region: CASSRREGDEKLFF. In DNA form, the CDR3 reads TGTGCCAGCAGCCGCAGGGAAGGGGATGAAAAACTGTTTTTT.

The chain couples TRBV11-2 to TRBJ2-1; D is undetermined. V lost 3 bases and J 3 bases, leaving 6 bases between the germline ends. Germline V gene lookup returns CDR1 SGHAT and CDR2 FQNNGV. The CDR3 covers 13 residues. This chain's CDR3 is CASSLGIYNEQFF. In nucleotides, the CDR3 is TGTGCCAGCAGCTTGGGGATCTACAATGAGCAGTTCTTC. Variable domain in full (rest from reference TRBV11-2 and TRBJ2-1): EAGVAQSPRYKIIEKRQSVAFWCNPISGHATLYWYQQILGQGPKLLIQFQNNGVVDDSQLPKDRFSAERLKGVDSTLKIQPAKLEDSAVYLCASSLGIYNEQFFGPGTRLTVL.

The CDR3 loop is CASSLVWAGDGYTF. The CDR3 DNA reads TGTGCCAGCAGCTTAGTTTGGGCGGGGGATGGCTACACCTTC. The chain has TRBV7-2 and TRBJ1-2; maybe TRBD1 (5 bases). V was cut by 1 base and J by 6 bases, with 12 bases left in between. This CDR3 is 14 amino acids long. Germline V CDR1 and CDR2: SGHTA, FQGNSA.

The genes are TRBV7-9 and TRBJ1-4; D is unresolved. V was pared by 3 bases and J by 2 bases, with 7 bases between. The germline gives CDR1 SEHNR, CDR2 FQNEAQ (reference sequence). This CDR3 has 14 residues. The CDR3 DNA reads TGTGCCAGCAGCTTGCGACCGACTAATGAAAAACTGTTTTTT. As protein: CASSLRPTNEKLFF.

The V gene is TRBV5-4, the J gene TRBJ2-7; D call uncertain. V was trimmed by 0 bases and J by 6 bases, leaving 13 bases between them. The CDR3 is 14 residues long. CDR1 and CDR2 (germline): SGHNT, YYREEE (reference sequence). CDR3 residues: CASSLVGPGPEQYF. The CDR3 bases are TGTGCCAGCAGCTTGGTAGGGCCAGGTCCCGAGCAGTACTTC. Using reference TRBV5-4 and TRBJ2-7 for the parts outside the CDR3, the full variable domain is ETGVTQSPTHLIKTRGQQVTLRCSSQSGHNTVSWYQQALGQGPQFIFQYYREEENGRGNFPPRFSGLQFPNYSSELNVNALELDDSALYLCASSLVGPGPEQYFGPGTRLTVT.

This sequence joins TRBV5-6 and TRBJ2-3; 11 nucleotides line up with TRBD2. Germline V gene lookup returns CDR1 SGHDT and CDR2 YYEEEE. This CDR3 has 19 residues. V was pared by 1 base and J by 3 bases, with 13 bases of the junction left unmatched. The CDR3 loop is CASSLLVSASGRRTDTQYF. In DNA, the CDR3 is TGTGCCAGCAGCTTGCTGGTTTCGGCTAGCGGGAGGCGGACAGATACGCAGTATTTT.

J is TRBJ2-5 and V is TRBV10-3; D is possibly TRBD2 (5 bases). CDR1 is ENHRY and CDR2 is SYGVKD in the germline V gene. Trimming took 3 bases from V and 1 from J, leaving 9 bases between them. The CDR3 runs 14 residues. CDR3 DNA: TGTGCCATCAGTGAAGGAGGTACCCAAGAGACCCAGTACTTC. As protein: CAISEGGTQETQYF.

V is TRBV9 and J is TRBJ2-7, with TRBD1 as a possible D gene (5 bases). CDR3 length: 13 amino acids. The V end lost 0 bases, the J end lost 3 bases, and 7 bases lay between the germline ends. CDR1 is SGDLS, CDR2 YYNGEE, per germline. The CDR3 here is CASSVGGLYEQYF. The CDR3 region has the DNA TGTGCCAGCAGCGTAGGGGGCCTCTACGAGCAGTACTTC.

V gene TRBV27 combines with J gene TRBJ2-6; TRBD1 matches at 11 bases. The junction had 7 bases not matched to a gene; V was cut back by 3 bases and J by 3 bases. The CDR3 totals 18 residues. From germline, CDR1 is MNHEY and CDR2 SMNVEV (reference sequence). The CDR3 is CASSLDGQGAGGANVLTF. The CDR3 nucleotides are TGTGCCAGCAGTTTGGACGGACAGGGGGCGGGTGGGGCCAACGTCCTGACTTTC.

The CDR3 sequence: CASSLIAGDFRRGEQYF. In DNA, the CDR3 is TGTGCCAGCAGTCTAATAGCGGGAGACTTTAGACGCGGCGAGCAGTACTTC. This chain connects TRBV28 to TRBJ2-7; 9 positions agree with TRBD2. V shed 5 bases and J 6 bases; nucleotides not matched to a gene: 17. CDR3 length: 17 residues. CDR1 is MDHEN and CDR2 is SYDVKM in the germline V gene.

The chain has TRBV28 and TRBJ2-7; 14 positions match TRBD2. The CDR3 spans 18 residues. J gave up 5 bases and V 6 bases, and 15 bases lay outside the gene matches. Germline loops: CDR1 MDHEN, CDR2 SYDVKM. The CDR3 sequence is CASSVFPGLAGVGHEQYF. The CDR3 DNA reads TGTGCCAGCAGCGTCTTCCCGGGACTAGCGGGAGTGGGTCACGAGCAGTACTTC.

The rearrangement joins TRBV5-5 to TRBJ2-1; no definite D call. V was trimmed by 0 bases and J by 6 bases, leaving 10 bases between them. The germline V gene encodes CDR1 SGHKS and CDR2 YYEKEE (reference sequence). The CDR3 covers 14 residues. The CDR3 loop is CASSLELTANEQFF. DNA for the CDR3: TGTGCCAGCAGCTTGGAATTAACCGCCAATGAGCAGTTCTTC.